The 2 T cell receptor beta chains listed next were all sequenced from one sample in a study of T-cell memory formation after mild COVID-19. TCRdb re-called the 5' RACE reads through MiXCR, storing one row per CDR3 protein. This sample has about 180,000 distinct CDR3 sequences, with 16% found just once. Sequenced sample: PBMCs or a T cell subset sorted from them (not recorded which). The receptors were sampled from an adult woman who had mild COVID-19 (a few samples of this study predate the infection). Cell type and time point are not known.

This clonotype has ten or more counts. The rearrangement links TRBV3-1 to TRBJ2-1; a possible D gene is TRBD2 (5 bases). The CDR3 consists of 15 residues. Germline values: CDR1 LGHDT, CDR2 YNNKEL (reference sequence). Trimming took off 5 bases at V and 9 bases at J, with 20 bases between the two ends. The CDR3 DNA sequence: TGTGCCAGCAGCTTTAAAACGGGGAGAGCTGGTGAGCAGTTCTTC. As protein: CASSFKTGRAGEQFF.

This clonotype was observed a few times. This CDR3 is CASSLGDTRGEKLFF. In DNA, the CDR3 is TGTGCCAGCAGCTTGGGGGACACCCGCGGGGAAAAACTGTTTTTT. V gene TRBV7-9 combines with J gene TRBJ1-4; D is perhaps TRBD1 (6 bases). The CDR3 is 15 amino acids. Germline CDR1 and CDR2: SEHNR and FQNEAQ (reference sequence). V dropped 3 bases and J dropped 8 bases, with 16 bases sitting between them.